This T cell receptor beta chain was retrieved from a study of blood T cell repertoires in COVID-19. Study information: PBMCs, B-cell-depleted T cells, or T cells were the source of the cDNA or gDNA that made up the material.

Under the authors' procedure: It was from reference gene primer amplification that nucleated cell counts were estimated. Some clones are missing from TCRdb's copy, which holds only in-frame ones; the method was immunoSEQ multiplex PCR. From that table come the V and J calls and clone size; the DNA was used to work out D and trimming. The table has more than 150,000 clones, around 86% seen once. The CDR3 has 15 amino acids. Germline assignment: CDR1 SSHAT and CDR2 FNYEAQ (reference sequence). Germline trimming cut 3 bases from V and 2 bases from J; bases unmatched to any gene: 3. Sequencing used peripheral blood. This TCR came from a man aged 40-55 years with acute or convalescent COVID-19. The chain recombines TRBV7-7 with TRBJ2-3; 9 bases fit TRBD1. This CDR3 is CASSLTGGITDTQYF. The CDR3 DNA reads as TGTGCCAGCAGCTTGACAGGGGGAATCACAGATACGCAGTATTTT.